The clone carrying this T cell receptor (beta chain) was picked up many times. Its target is not known. The entry originates in a study of identical twins. Points from the study as a whole: Weaker excess twin sharing was seen among beta out-of-frame sequences.

TCRdb analysed the 5' RACE reads with MiXCR anew, one entry per CDR3 protein. The sample consists of hundreds of thousands of distinct CDR3 sequences, 5.5% to 8% of them appearing once. Germline values: CDR1 KGHDR, CDR2 SFDVKD. This CDR3 has 15 amino acids. After removal of 2 bases from V and 2 bases from J, the junction contained 3 bases not matched to a gene. The data were also submitted as part of a second study, on yellow fever vaccine responses in identical twins. That publication notes: Twin vaccine T cell responses reportedly seemed partly convergent, partly personalized.

The chain combines TRBV24-1 with TRBJ2-3; 7 nucleotides line up with TRBD1. The sequencing input was memory (CD45RO+) T cells sorted from blood. The TCR originated in a woman aged 18-35 years in good health. The CDR3 spells CATSDWGQTTDTQYF. The CDR3, as DNA: TGTGCCACCAGTGATTGGGGACAGACCACAGATACGCAGTATTTT.